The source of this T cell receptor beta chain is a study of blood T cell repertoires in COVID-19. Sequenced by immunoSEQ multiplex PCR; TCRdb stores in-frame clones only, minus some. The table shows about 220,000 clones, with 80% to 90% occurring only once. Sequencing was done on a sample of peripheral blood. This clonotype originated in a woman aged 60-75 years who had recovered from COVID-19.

CDR3 sequence reads: CAISGQHSGNTIYF. CDR3 sequence (DNA): TGTGCCATCTCAGGGCAGCACTCTGGAAACACCATATATTTT. This rearrangement joins TRBV10-3 to TRBJ1-3; a possible D gene is TRBD1 (5 bases). Germline CDR1 and CDR2: ENHRY and SYGVKD. There are 14 residues in the CDR3. Trimming took off 8 bases at V and 0 bases at J, with 11 bases between the two ends.